The next 18 T cell receptor beta chains were all read from a single sample in a study of graft-versus-host responses after intestinal transplantation. Assay: immunoSEQ multiplex PCR; the TCRdb copy retains only in-frame clones and omits some. This sample has roughly 80,000 clones, with around 87% found just once. No antigen has been identified for these receptors. Sequencing was performed on unstimulated CD8+ T cells sorted from spleen or lymph node cells, taken before transplant. The receptors shown here come from a human donor who was the organ donor for an intestinal transplant.

The chain links TRBV7-9 to TRBJ1-2; a possible D gene is TRBD1 (5 bases). CDR3 size: 18 residues. Germline V lookup: CDR1 SEHNR, CDR2 FQNEAQ (reference sequence). Trimming cost V 4 bases and J 2 bases, with 23 bases left between them. This CDR3 is CASSSRAKTGGVNYGYTF. As DNA, the CDR3 is TGTGCCAGCAGCTCCAGGGCCAAAACGGGGGGGGTAAACTATGGCTACACCTTC.

The rearrangement uses TRBV30 and TRBJ1-1; D call uncertain. The V end was cut by 7 bases, the J end by 0 bases, with 9 bases between. The CDR3 loop spans 12 amino acids. Looked up from germline, CDR1 is GTSNPN and CDR2 is SVGIG (reference sequence). The CDR3 DNA reads as TGTGCCTCCCAAACCATGAACACTGAAGCTTTCTTT. Amino acids: CASQTMNTEAFF.

This chain links TRBV6-5 with TRBJ2-7, with TRBD2 identical over 11 bases. Per the germline V gene, CDR1 is MNHEY and CDR2 is SVGAGI. CDR3 size: 14 residues. V gave up 5 bases and J gave up 3 bases; unmatched junction bases: 3. This CDR3 reads CASSPTSGVYEQYF. CDR3 DNA: TGTGCCAGCAGTCCGACTAGCGGGGTCTACGAGCAGTACTTC.

With respect to this clone: Other DNA variants within this sample encode the same CDR3. This rearrangement joins TRBV7-6 to TRBJ2-2; D remains unclear. CDR1 is SGHVS and CDR2 is FNYEAQ in the germline V gene. The CDR3 contains 14 residues. Deletions cut 1 base from V and 0 bases from J, with 3 bases between. CDR3: CASSLEANTGELFF. The DNA for the CDR3 is TGTGCCAGCAGCTTAGAAGCGAACACCGGGGAGCTGTTTTTT.

The genes are TRBV7-9 and TRBJ2-7; 7 nucleotides line up with TRBD1. Germline CDR1 is SEHNR and CDR2 is FQNEAQ (reference sequence). The CDR3 consists of 14 residues. Losses at the gene ends were 1 base for V and 2 bases for J; bases not matched to a gene: 2. CDR3 nucleotide sequence: TGTGCCAGCAGCTTAGTGGGACAGCCCTACGAGCAGTACTTC. This encodes CASSLVGQPYEQYF.

The V gene is TRBV6-4, the J gene TRBJ2-1, with 9 bases that match TRBD1. The V and J ends lost 3 bases and 3 bases, in that order; junction bases with no gene match: 3. The CDR3 length is 15 residues. Germline V gene data show CDR1 as MRHNA and CDR2 as SNTAGT. CDR3 bases: TGTGCCAGCAGTGAAACGGGACAGGGCTACAATGAGCAGTTCTTC. This gives the protein CASSETGQGYNEQFF.

The V gene is TRBV19, the J gene TRBJ1-4; D unclear. Germline V gives CDR1 LNHDA, CDR2 SQIVND (reference sequence). Trimming cost V 3 bases and J 6 bases, with 11 bases left between them. The CDR3 has 14 amino acids. Here the CDR3 DNA reads TGTGCCAGTAGTATCAGGCCCGGGGATGAAAAACTGTTTTTT. This sequence encodes CASSIRPGDEKLFF.

The V gene is TRBV28, the J gene TRBJ2-7, with 8 bases identical to TRBD2. The ends lost 2 bases at V and 6 bases at J; junction bases unmatched: 9. The CDR3 covers 15 residues. Germline CDR1 and CDR2: MDHEN and SYDVKM. CDR3 protein: CASSLNGGAELEQYF. CDR3 nucleotides: TGTGCCAGCAGTTTAAACGGGGGGGCCGAGCTCGAGCAGTACTTC.

The rearrangement uses TRBV4-1 and TRBJ1-2; a weak D match, TRBD1 (5 bases). Germline CDR1 reads MGHRA; CDR2 reads YSYEKL. The CDR3 is 13 residues long. Trimming shortened V by 0 bases and J by 11 bases, and 13 bases separated the two germline ends. CDR3 sequence: CASSQDSGKGYTF. The CDR3 DNA reads TGCGCCAGCAGCCAAGACTCAGGGAAGGGTTACACCTTC.

V and J are TRBV4-1 and TRBJ1-6; tentatively, D is TRBD1 (5 bases). The germline CDR1 and CDR2 sequences are MGHRA and YSYEKL. The CDR3 loop spans 15 amino acids. V lost 1 base and J 9 bases, leaving 13 bases between the germline ends. The CDR3 loop reads CASSQVGGAGSPLHF. The DNA of the CDR3 is TGCGCCAGCAGCCAAGTGGGGGGAGCCGGTTCACCCCTCCACTTT.

The chain links TRBV27 to TRBJ2-7; D gene uncertain. Trimming took off 8 bases at V and 2 bases at J, with 10 bases between the two ends. This CDR3 comprises 12 residues. Germline-derived CDR1 and CDR2 are MNHEY and SMNVEV (reference sequence). The chain's CDR3 is CASGVGPYEQYF. CDR3 bases: TGTGCCAGCGGGGTAGGGCCCTACGAGCAGTACTTC.

This clone was detected only once. The chain has TRBV27 and TRBJ2-1; 9 nucleotides align to TRBD2. V trimming: 6 bases; J trimming: 7 bases; junction bases outside the gene matches: 10. CDR1 MNHEY and CDR2 SMNVEV come from the germline V gene (reference sequence). The length of the CDR3 is 15 residues. The CDR3 reads CASSPAAGGWNEQFF. In DNA form, the CDR3 reads TGTGCCAGCAGCCCGGCGGCGGGGGGGTGGAATGAGCAGTTCTTC.

CDR3 region: CASSQNRGRLAFSYNEQFF. CDR3 nucleotide sequence: TGTGCCAGCAGCCAAAACAGGGGGCGGCTAGCTTTCTCCTACAATGAGCAGTTCTTC. This chain connects TRBV14 to TRBJ2-1, with 9 bases aligning to TRBD1. V was clipped by 2 bases and J by 0 bases; unmatched bases: 11. Germline V gives CDR1 SGHDN, CDR2 FVKESK. The CDR3 has 19 residues.

The chain combines TRBV6-4 with TRBJ2-1, with D perhaps given as TRBD1 or TRBD2 (6 bases each). The germline gives CDR1 MRHNA, CDR2 SNTAGT. The CDR3 totals 15 residues. The V and J ends lost 4 bases and 2 bases respectively, with 12 bases between them. This CDR3 is CASSAGAGTYNEQFF. The CDR3 nucleotides are TGTGCCAGCAGTGCGGGGGCAGGTACCTACAATGAGCAGTTCTTC.

This chain joins TRBV10-1 and TRBJ2-1; 9 nucleotides match TRBD2. This CDR3 has 15 residues. The V and J ends lost 3 bases and 7 bases, in that order; junction bases with no gene match: 7. CDR1 and CDR2 (germline): WNHNN, SYGVQD (reference sequence). The CDR3, as DNA: TGCGCCAGCAGTGATTGGAATAGCGGGGGAAATGAGCAGTTCTTC. Translated: CASSDWNSGGNEQFF.

J is TRBJ2-5 and V is TRBV4-1; 10 nucleotides agree with TRBD2. The length of the CDR3 is 15 residues. V lost 0 bases to trimming and J lost 5 bases; unmatched junction nucleotides: 3. Looked up from germline, CDR1 is MGHRA and CDR2 is YSYEKL. The CDR3 reads CASSQELAGTETQYF. The DNA of the CDR3 is TGCGCCAGCAGCCAAGAACTAGCGGGGACGGAGACCCAGTACTTC.

The CDR3 protein is CASSPGTARGYTF. The CDR3 nucleotides are TGCGCCAGCAGCCCCGGGACAGCGAGGGGCTACACCTTC. V usage is TRBV5-1 and J usage is TRBJ1-2, with 7 bases identical to TRBD1. Trimming removed 4 bases from V and 8 bases from J; junction bases left unmatched: 8. Germline lookup yields CDR1 SGHRS and CDR2 YFSETQ. This CDR3 has 13 residues.

The V call is TRBV19, the J call TRBJ1-1; D gene uncertain. Trimming shortened V by 4 bases and J by 5 bases, and 11 bases separated the two germline ends. Germline V gene sequence: CDR1 LNHDA, CDR2 SQIVND (reference sequence). This CDR3 is built from 13 residues. The CDR3 sequence: CASSTEGWTEAFF. The DNA for the CDR3 is TGTGCCAGTAGTACCGAAGGGTGGACTGAAGCTTTCTTT.